These 10 T cell receptor beta chains were all obtained from the same sample, sequenced in a study of blood T cell repertoires in COVID-19. TCRdb keeps only in-frame clones here, not all; method: immunoSEQ multiplex PCR. The sample carries about 120,000 clones, 88% recorded once. Sequencing was done on a sample of peripheral blood. These receptors were obtained from a human donor in a cohort sampled during active COVID-19.

The V and J genes are TRBV5-1 and TRBJ2-1; 11 positions agree with TRBD2. The CDR3 runs to 15 residues. After removal of 0 bases from V and 6 bases from J, the junction contained 2 bases not matched to a gene. The germline V gene has CDR1 SGHRS and CDR2 YFSETQ. The CDR3 protein is CASSLGLAGPNEQFF. CDR3 sequence (DNA): TGCGCCAGCAGCTTGGGACTAGCGGGGCCCAATGAGCAGTTCTTC.

The chain has TRBV21-1 and TRBJ2-3; the table gives TRBD2 as D, unverified against the DNA. TRBV21-1 is a listed pseudogene. The CDR3 consists of 17 residues. The chain's CDR3 is CASSKVQRERRADTQYF. The CDR3 DNA is TGTGCCAGCAGCAAAGTCCAGCGGGAGAGGCGGGCTGATACGCAGTATTTT.

The chain has TRBV7-2 and TRBJ2-7; no firm D call. Germline V CDR1 and CDR2: SGHTA, FQGNSA. The germline V and J ends were trimmed by 3 bases and 5 bases, with 17 bases remaining between them. The CDR3 sequence is 15 residues long. The CDR3 sequence: CASSFAGIPSNEQYF. DNA of the CDR3: TGTGCCAGCAGCTTCGCAGGAATCCCTTCCAACGAGCAGTACTTC.

CDR3 nucleotides: TGTGCCAGCAGTTTATCAGTCGGGGGTGGCTACACCTTC. Protein product: CASSLSVGGGYTF. This chain joins TRBV28 and TRBJ1-2; a possible D gene is TRBD1 (5 bases). The V gene lost 1 base and the J gene lost 7 bases, with 10 bases spanning the gap. CDR3 length equals 13 residues. Looked up from germline, CDR1 is MDHEN and CDR2 is SYDVKM.

J is TRBJ2-2 and V is TRBV3-1 (or the pseudogene TRBV3-2), with D possibly TRBD2 on 5 matching bases. Trimming stripped 2 bases from V and 4 bases from J, with 17 bases between. CDR1 is LGHDT and CDR2 is YNNKEL in the germline V gene (reference sequence). This CDR3 region has 17 residues. This chain's CDR3 is CASSQRSYSSGTGELFF. As DNA, the CDR3 is TGTGCCAGCAGCCAAAGAAGTTACAGCAGCGGCACCGGGGAGCTGTTTTTT.

The chain uses TRBV7-6 and TRBJ2-1, with 10 bases identical to TRBD2. The CDR3 is made up of 14 amino acids. After removal of 5 bases from V and 10 bases from J, the junction contained 8 bases not matched to a gene. CDR1 and CDR2 from the germline V gene are SGHVS and FNYEAQ. CDR3 loop: CASSPEPTSGEQFF. CDR3 sequence (DNA): TGTGCCAGCAGCCCCGAACCGACTAGCGGGGAGCAGTTCTTC.

The chain combines TRBV5-5 with TRBJ2-7; TRBD1 is a possible D gene (7 bases). The germline V and J ends were trimmed by 0 bases and 4 bases, with 17 bases remaining between them. From germline, CDR1 is SGHKS and CDR2 YYEKEE (reference sequence). This CDR3 comprises 16 residues. CDR3 nucleotides: TGTGCCAGCAGCTTGGGGGCGCCAGGGGGGCGGTACGAGCAGTACTTC. Protein product: CASSLGAPGGRYEQYF.

The chain links TRBV11-2 to TRBJ2-2, with 10 nucleotides matching TRBD2. V was clipped by 4 bases and J by 7 bases; unmatched bases: 15. The CDR3 loop spans 18 amino acids. Per germline, CDR1 SGHAT and CDR2 FQNNGV. The CDR3 DNA sequence: TGTGCCAGCAGCTCCCCCCCGGCTAGCGGGAGTTTAAGCGGGGAGCTGTTTTTT. It yields the protein CASSSPPASGSLSGELFF. Full variable domain (remainder filled in from reference TRBV11-2 and TRBJ2-2): EAGVAQSPRYKIIEKRQSVAFWCNPISGHATLYWYQQILGQGPKLLIQFQNNGVVDDSQLPKDRFSAERLKGVDSTLKIQPAKLEDSAVYLCASSSPPASGSLSGELFFGEGSRLTVL.

The genes are TRBV6-6 and TRBJ1-6, with D possibly being TRBD1 (5 bases). The CDR3 spans 13 residues. V was shortened by 6 bases and J by 5 bases, with 8 bases between the two germline ends. CDR1 and CDR2 (germline): MNHNY, SVGAGI (reference sequence). This CDR3 reads CASSPTDNSPLHF. The CDR3 bases are TGTGCCAGCAGCCCGACAGATAATTCACCCCTCCACTTT.

The genes are TRBV11-2 and TRBJ2-3; D is unresolved. Trimming took off 8 bases at V and 2 bases at J, with 11 bases between the two ends. Germline-derived CDR1 and CDR2 are SGHAT and FQNNGV. The CDR3 totals 13 residues. CDR3 amino acids: CASVDSYTDTQYF. The DNA of the CDR3 is TGTGCCAGCGTCGACTCTTACACAGATACGCAGTATTTT.